This T cell receptor beta chain was retrieved from a study of OX40 agonist ivuxolimab in advanced cancers. Using immunoSEQ multiplex PCR, the repertoire was profiled, and TCRdb retains in-frame clones only, with some absent. The sample includes under 80,000 clones, 88% of them seen just once. This receptor was identified in an adult with an advanced solid tumor such as melanoma, head and neck, liver or kidney cancer. Here the sequenced sample was CD4+ or CD8+ T cells sorted from blood, taken in a trial of the OX40 agonist ivuxolimab.

CDR3 amino acids: CASAASTGLDYGYTF. DNA for the CDR3: TGTGCCAGCGCCGCCTCTACAGGGTTGGACTATGGCTACACCTTC. V and J are TRBV2 and TRBJ1-2; D possibly corresponds to TRBD1 (6 bases). Germline CDR1 SNHLY, CDR2 FYNNEI. CDR3 length equals 15 residues. V was cut by 8 bases and J by 3 bases, with 19 bases left in between.